This is a list of T cell receptor beta chains from one sample in a study of T cells in Graves' hyperthyroidism and ophthalmopathy. TCRdb re-called the multiplex PCR reads with MiXCR, one entry per CDR3 protein. In the table there are some 440,000 distinct CDR3 sequences, roughly 14% of which are singletons. What was sequenced was blood. These receptors were obtained from a woman aged 18-30 years with Graves' hyperthyroidism. CDR3s include the opening cysteine and the closing phenylalanine or tryptophan. Fields, in order: V gene, clone size, D gene, J gene, CDR3 protein, CDR3 DNA. A D gene is named only where the DNA matches it firmly. The size entry is marked missing in some rows and otherwise reads once, few, many or a size class.

TRBV4-1	.	.	TRBJ2-5	CASSQEGYEETQYF	TGCGCCAGCAGCCAAGAGGGATATGAAGAGACCCAGTACTTC
TRBV6-2/TRBV6-3	.	.	TRBJ1-1	CASERRVGTEAFF	TGTGCCAGTGAGAGACGGGTCGGCACTGAAGCTTTCTTT
TRBV5-1	many	TRBD2	TRBJ2-3	CASSWGLAGVPDTQYF	TGCGCCAGCAGCTGGGGACTAGCGGGAGTTCCAGATACGCAGTATTTT
TRBV28	.	.	TRBJ1-2	CASSGGPLYGYTF	TGTGCCAGCAGTGGAGGTCCCCTCTATGGCTACACCTTC
TRBV7-8	many	.	TRBJ1-5	CASSSLRVFNQPQHF	TGTGCCAGCAGCTCACTCAGGGTTTTCAATCAGCCCCAGCATTTT
TRBV27	few	TRBD1	TRBJ2-5	CASRRRTGEETQYF	TGTGCCAGCAGGAGGAGGACAGGAGAGGAGACCCAGTACTTC
TRBV5-1	.	TRBD1	TRBJ2-3	CASSTERGQGMITDTQYF	TGCGCCAGCAGCACCGAACGGGGACAGGGGATGATCACAGATACGCAGTATTTT
TRBV2	many	TRBD1	TRBJ1-5	CASQGTGDQPQHF	TGTGCCAGCCAAGGGACAGGGGATCAGCCCCAGCATTTT
TRBV6-2/TRBV6-3	.	.	TRBJ2-7	CASSYTGAAYEQYF	TGTGCCAGCAGTTACACGGGGGCCGCCTACGAGCAGTACTTC
TRBV28	many	.	TRBJ2-7	CASSKGPSYEQYF	TGTGCCAGCAGCAAGGGCCCGTCCTACGAGCAGTACTTC
TRBV20-1	.	TRBD1	TRBJ2-1	CSAYVPGQHNNEQFF	TGCAGCGCTTACGTCCCGGGACAGCATAACAATGAGCAGTTCTTC
TRBV24-1	.	.	TRBJ2-1	CATSDLSISGRGLNEQFF	TGTGCCACCAGTGATCTCTCCATTAGCGGAAGGGGGCTGAATGAGCAGTTCTTC
TRBV20-1	many	TRBD2	TRBJ2-1	CSASRLAAYNEQFF	TGCAGTGCTAGTCGGCTAGCGGCCTACAATGAGCAGTTCTTC
TRBV7-2	.	.	TRBJ1-3	CASSLGGLGNTIYF	TGTGCCAGCAGCTTAGGTGGATTGGGAAACACCATATATTTT
TRBV10-3	many	TRBD1	TRBJ2-1	CAISDPTGYNEQFF	TGTGCCATCAGTGACCCGACAGGGTACAATGAGCAGTTCTTC
TRBV7-3	few	TRBD1	TRBJ2-1	CASSLGVAGGFNEQFF	TGTGCCAGCAGCTTAGGTGTGGCAGGGGGCTTCAATGAGCAGTTCTTC
TRBV27	once	TRBD2	TRBJ2-3	CASSIEGLAPDTQYF	TGTGCCAGCAGTATCGAGGGACTAGCCCCAGATACGCAGTATTTT
TRBV7-3	many	.	TRBJ1-2	CASSAQVGYGYTF	TGTGCCAGCAGCGCCCAAGTGGGCTATGGCTACACCTTC
TRBV7-9	.	TRBD2	TRBJ2-3	CASSRSGGDTQYF	TGTGCCAGCAGCCGATCGGGGGGGGATACGCAGTATTTT
TRBV27	.	TRBD1	TRBJ2-5	CASSSRTGLYQETQYF	TGTGCCAGCAGTTCCCGGACAGGGCTGTACCAAGAGACCCAGTACTTC
TRBV3-1	many	.	TRBJ1-3	CASSQSFRTAGNTIYF	TGTGCCAGCAGCCAATCTTTTAGGACAGCTGGAAACACCATATATTTT
TRBV28	many	TRBD2	TRBJ2-7	CASSVLAGDLGQYF	TGTGCCAGCAGTGTGCTAGCGGGAGATCTGGGGCAGTACTTC